What follows are 21 T cell receptor beta chains derived from one specimen sequenced in a study of shared clonotypes between healthy human individuals. It was CD45RO-negative cells, positively selected for CCR7, that made up naive CD8 cells, with terminally differentiated effector memory CD45RA+ cells excluded. The assay was immunoSEQ multiplex PCR, and TCRdb's table has in-frame clones only and misses some. The profile shows around 2,000,000 clones, roughly 91% of them singletons. The sample consisted of naive CD8+ T cells from PBMCs. The source is a man aged 18-30 years in good health. Some clones in this sample may be carry-over from other donors' samples.

The chain carries TRBV7-2 and TRBJ2-3; TRBD2 matches 8 bases. Germline CDR1 and CDR2: SGHTA and FQGNSA. Germline trimming cut 5 bases from V and 4 bases from J; bases unmatched to any gene: 14. The CDR3 is made up of 17 amino acids. CDR3 nucleotides: TGTGCCAGCAGCCTAGTGGGCGGCACGGGAGGGGCAGATACGCAGTATTTT. This sequence encodes CASSLVGGTGGADTQYF.

The V gene is TRBV27, the J gene TRBJ2-7; 11 nucleotides match TRBD1. This CDR3 is 15 amino acids long. The junction had 5 bases not matched to a gene; V was cut back by 5 bases and J by 2 bases. CDR1 and CDR2 from the germline V gene are MNHEY and SMNVEV (reference sequence). CDR3 residues: CASSVRGQGAYEQYF. In nucleotides, the CDR3 is TGTGCCAGCAGTGTTAGGGGACAGGGGGCCTACGAGCAGTACTTC.

To note about this clone: Other nucleotide sequences from this sample produce the same CDR3. The chain recombines TRBV11-2 with TRBJ2-7; tentatively, D is TRBD2 (5 bases). Germline assignment: CDR1 SGHAT and CDR2 FQNNGV. This CDR3 comprises 15 residues. V was pared by 1 base and J by 2 bases, with 12 bases between. The CDR3 spells CASSLGVSVTYEQYF. Here the CDR3 DNA reads TGTGCCAGCAGCTTAGGGGTTAGCGTTACCTACGAGCAGTACTTC.

The V call is TRBV6-1, the J call TRBJ2-7; D possibly matches TRBD1 or TRBD2 (6 bases each). V was pared by 6 bases and J by 3 bases, with 15 bases between. CDR1 and CDR2 (germline): MNHNS, SASEGT. CDR3 length equals 14 residues. The CDR3, as DNA: TGTGCCAGCAGGGGGCGAGGGGGGATCTACGAGCAGTACTTC. The encoded protein is CASRGRGGIYEQYF.

This clone has only a few counts. This chain links TRBV25-1 with TRBJ1-2, with D maybe TRBD1 (5 bases). This CDR3 is built from 14 residues. V was shortened by 2 bases and J by 4 bases, with 11 bases between the two germline ends. CDR1 and CDR2 from the germline V gene are MGHDK and SYGVNS. The CDR3 DNA sequence: TGTGCCAGCAGTGAACGAGGGACGTCCTATGGCTACACCTTC. Its translation is CASSERGTSYGYTF.

The gene calls are TRBV28 and TRBJ1-4; D uncertain. V was trimmed by 8 bases and J by 10 bases, leaving 8 bases between them. Germline loops: CDR1 MDHEN, CDR2 SYDVKM. This CDR3 has 10 amino acids. CDR3 nucleotides: TGTGCCAGCCTACGGGGAAAACTGTTTTTT. It specifies CASLRGKLFF.

The chain has TRBV6-5 and TRBJ2-1, with D perhaps given as TRBD1 or TRBD2 (5 bases each). Germline V gene sequence: CDR1 MNHEY, CDR2 SVGAGI. The V gene lost 2 bases and the J gene lost 2 bases, with 10 bases spanning the gap. The CDR3 has 15 residues. CDR3 bases: TGTGCCAGCAGTTACGCACTGGGGGCCTACAATGAGCAGTTCTTC. Amino acid sequence: CASSYALGAYNEQFF.

The chain joins TRBV4-3 to TRBJ2-2, with a tentative D call TRBD1 (5 bases). Deletions cut 0 bases from V and 8 bases from J, with 13 bases between. The V gene's germline CDR1 is LGHNA and CDR2 YSLEER. There are 15 residues in the CDR3. CDR3 protein: CASSQDARAAGELFF. CDR3 sequence (DNA): TGCGCCAGCAGCCAAGACGCCAGGGCCGCGGGGGAGCTGTTTTTT.

V is TRBV4-2 and J is TRBJ2-5, with 9 bases that match TRBD2. This CDR3 has 15 residues. V was clipped by 3 bases and J by 5 bases; unmatched bases: 7. CDR1 is LGHNA and CDR2 is YNFKEQ in the germline V gene. The CDR3 bases are TGTGCCAGCAGCCAGGGAGCGGGAGGAGGTGAGACCCAGTACTTC. Translation: CASSQGAGGGETQYF.

The chain couples TRBV27 to TRBJ2-3; D uncertain. CDR3 length equals 16 residues. Germline assignment: CDR1 MNHEY and CDR2 SMNVEV (reference sequence). V was clipped by 5 bases and J by 4 bases, with 19 bases between them. CDR3 residues: CASSPYPGGRADTQYF. CDR3 nucleotide sequence: TGTGCCAGCAGTCCCTATCCGGGTGGACGGGCAGATACGCAGTATTTT.

The V call is TRBV7-9, the J call TRBJ1-1; 7 nucleotides match TRBD1. The V segment lost 4 bases and the J segment 1 base; nucleotides outside the gene matches: 18. CDR3 length: 19 amino acids. Germline lookup yields CDR1 SEHNR and CDR2 FQNEAQ (reference sequence). DNA for the CDR3: TGTGCCAGCAGCTCTGAGATTGAAACAAGGGGGCCACAGAACACTGAAGCTTTCTTT. Protein: CASSSEIETRGPQNTEAFF.

The chain links TRBV18 to TRBJ2-1; D not certain. The CDR3 has 14 residues. The germline CDR1 and CDR2 sequences are KGHSH and LQKENI. The ends were cut back, 3 bases at V and 4 bases at J, with 10 bases in the middle. Here the CDR3 reads CASSPNRLYNEQFF. DNA for the CDR3: TGTGCCAGCTCACCTAACCGTTTGTACAATGAGCAGTTCTTC.

The gene calls are TRBV28 and TRBJ2-7; possibly TRBD1 for D (5 bases). V was pared by 8 bases and J by 6 bases, with 17 bases between. The CDR3 length is 13 residues. The germline gives CDR1 MDHEN, CDR2 SYDVKM. DNA for the CDR3: TGTGCCAGCGGAGAAGGCGTGCAGGGCGAGCAGTACTTC. Amino acid sequence: CASGEGVQGEQYF.

This clone was counted a few times. The chain joins TRBV4-1 to TRBJ1-1, with a weak D call TRBD1 (6 bases). Germline V CDR1 and CDR2: MGHRA, YSYEKL. The length of the CDR3 is 12 residues. V was cut by 1 base and J by 6 bases, with 6 bases left in between. CDR3 sequence (DNA): TGCGCCAGCAGCCAAGCAGGGGCTGAAGCTTTCTTT. It codes for CASSQAGAEAFF.

The chain uses TRBV25-1 and TRBJ2-3, with D possibly matching TRBD2 (5 bases). The V end was cut by 0 bases, the J end by 5 bases, with 9 bases between. CDR3 length: 14 residues. Per the germline V gene, CDR1 is MGHDK and CDR2 is SYGVNS. CDR3 sequence reads: CASSEYLAGDTQYF. CDR3 nucleotides: TGTGCCAGCAGTGAATATCTAGCTGGAGATACGCAGTATTTT.

V usage is TRBV27 and J usage is TRBJ1-1; D possibly corresponds to TRBD1 (5 bases). CDR1 is MNHEY and CDR2 is SMNVEV in the germline V gene (reference sequence). Deletions cut 6 bases from V and 2 bases from J, with 13 bases between. The CDR3 length is 14 residues. This CDR3 reads CASRQPGGNTEAFF. DNA for the CDR3: TGTGCCAGCAGACAACCGGGGGGAAACACTGAAGCTTTCTTT.

With regard to this clone: Other DNA sequences from this sample encode an identical CDR3 as well. The V and J genes are TRBV18 and TRBJ2-5; 7 bases fit TRBD2. Germline-derived CDR1 and CDR2 are KGHSH and LQKENI. CDR3 size: 15 residues. The ends lost 3 bases at V and 4 bases at J; junction bases unmatched: 8. The CDR3 reads CASSPSRLAGETQYF. The CDR3 region has the DNA TGTGCCAGCTCACCCTCTCGACTAGCCGGAGAGACCCAGTACTTC.

J is TRBJ2-5 and V is TRBV13, with D perhaps assigned TRBD1 or TRBD2 (6 bases each). Trimming took off 6 bases at V and 7 bases at J, with 12 bases between the two ends. CDR1 is PRHDT, CDR2 FYEKMQ, per germline (reference sequence). This CDR3 contains 12 residues. The CDR3 bases are TGTGCCAGCAGAGAGGGGGGCGGGACCCAGTACTTC. As protein: CASREGGGTQYF.

The chain carries TRBV6-6 and TRBJ1-1; possible D gene TRBD1, 5 bases. The V gene's germline CDR1 is MNHNY and CDR2 SVGAGI (reference sequence). Between the trimmed V and J ends, which lost 2 bases and 0 bases, there was a span of 13 bases. The CDR3 covers 16 residues. The CDR3 loop reads CASSYTNRKLNTEAFF. CDR3 sequence (DNA): TGTGCCAGCAGTTACACCAACAGGAAACTGAACACTGAAGCTTTCTTT.

With regard to this clone: One end of the junction varies from germline; a read error may be responsible. This chain connects TRBV6-1 to TRBJ2-7; 8 bases align to TRBD1. The CDR3 spans 13 residues. The V gene's germline CDR1 is MNHNS and CDR2 SASEGT. The CDR3 here is CASSEVMTGAGEF. Here the CDR3 DNA reads TGTGCCAGCAGTGAAGTGATGACAGGGGCGGGTGAGTTC.

The chain has TRBV5-4 and TRBJ2-7, with 7 bases fitting TRBD1. In germline, CDR1 is SGHNT, CDR2 YYREEE (reference sequence). Trimming took 4 bases from V and 3 from J; bases not matched to a gene: 10. The CDR3 covers 15 residues. Here the CDR3 reads CASSTLGTENYEQYF. CDR3 coding DNA: TGTGCCAGCAGCACGTTAGGGACAGAAAACTACGAGCAGTACTTC.